This is a list of T cell receptor beta chains from one sample in a study of T-cell memory formation after mild COVID-19. TCRdb reprocessed the 5' RACE reads with MiXCR, giving one entry per CDR3 protein. Of 100,000 or so distinct CDR3 sequences detected, around 10% appear once; the ten largest clones hold roughly two fifths. Sequencing was performed on PBMCs or a T cell subset sorted from them (not recorded which). These receptor sequences come from a man aged 18 to 30 who had mild COVID-19 (a few samples of this study predate the infection). Cell type and time point are not known. The CDR3 runs from the conserved cysteine through the conserved F or W. A D gene is named only where the DNA matches it firmly. Only some rows state a clone size, as once, few, many or a class for expanded clones.

D	size	V	J	DNA	CDR3
.	.	TRBV9	TRBJ2-6	TGTGCCAGCAGAAATCACTCCGGGGCCAACGTCCTGACTTTC	CASRNHSGANVLTF
TRBD2	.	TRBV7-8	TRBJ2-3	TGTGCCAGCAGCTTATCCCTTTGGGGTAGCGGGACCAAAATGGGAGATACGCAGTATTTT	CASSLSLWGSGTKMGDTQYF
TRBD2	many	TRBV7-8	TRBJ2-4	TGTGCCAGCAGCCTACGCGGGGGATACATTCAGTACTTC	CASSLRGGYIQYF
.	few	TRBV6-6	TRBJ1-6	TGTGCCAGCAGTTACGCGGGCAGGGGTTCACCCCTCCACTTT	CASSYAGRGSPLHF
TRBD2	many	TRBV6-2/TRBV6-3	TRBJ2-1	TGTGCCAGCAGCGGGACTAGCGGTAACAATGAGCAGTTCTTC	CASSGTSGNNEQFF
TRBD1	.	TRBV4-1	TRBJ1-4	TGCGCCAGCGGAAAAACAGGGGGTGTGACTAATGAAAAACTGTTTTTT	CASGKTGGVTNEKLFF
.	.	TRBV6-5	TRBJ1-5	TGTGCCAGCAGTTACTTAGGGGGTGGGCAGCCCCAGCATTTT	CASSYLGGGQPQHF
TRBD1	.	TRBV11-2	TRBJ1-5	TGTGCCAGCAGCCCTGGTGACAGGGCCGGACAGCCCCAGCATTTT	CASSPGDRAGQPQHF
.	.	TRBV5-1	TRBJ2-2	TGCGCCAGCAGCTCGGGTCCAGCGAACACCGGGGAGCTGTTTTTT	CASSSGPANTGELFF
.	few	TRBV29-1	TRBJ2-3	TGCAGCGCCGATGATGGGGCAGATACGCAGTATTTT	CSADDGADTQYF
.	few	TRBV6-1	TRBJ2-1	TGTGCCAGCAGTGAAGGGTCGGGGGAGCAGTTCTTC	CASSEGSGEQFF
TRBD1	few	TRBV4-1	TRBJ2-5	TGCGCCAGCAGCCCAGGGGGCGCAGAGACCCAGTACTTC	CASSPGGAETQYF
TRBD1	.	TRBV5-1	TRBJ2-7	TGCGCCAGCAGCTTGGGACAGGGGGTTCCCGAGCAGTACTTC	CASSLGQGVPEQYF
.	many	TRBV16	TRBJ2-4	TGTGCCAGCAGCCCACGAGAGGTAGCCAAAAACATTCAGTACTTC	CASSPREVAKNIQYF
.	few	TRBV12-3/TRBV12-4	TRBJ1-1	TGTGCCAGCAGTTTAACAGGCAGTTCATCTGAAGCTTTCTTT	CASSLTGSSSEAFF
.	many	TRBV3-2	TRBJ1-5	TGTGCCAGCAGCCAAGATTTTAGCAGGTTTAGCAATCAGCCCCAGCATTTT	CASSQDFSRFSNQPQHF
TRBD1	many	TRBV5-6	TRBJ2-1	TGTGCCAGCAGCTTAGGGGACAGGCAGTTCTTC	CASSLGDRQFF
.	few	TRBV7-9	TRBJ1-1	TGTGCCAGCAGCTTCCCCGCGAGGGGACTAACTGACGCTGAAGCTTTCTTT	CASSFPARGLTDAEAFF
.	.	TRBV11-3	TRBJ1-1	TGTGCCAGCAGCCCTGGGGGGGAGTTGAACACTGAAGCTTTCTTT	CASSPGGELNTEAFF
.	once	TRBV7-3	TRBJ2-3	TGTGCCAGCAGCTTCCAGATCACAGATGCGCTGTATTTT	CASSFQITDALYF
TRBD1	many	TRBV6-5	TRBJ1-6	TGTGCCAGCAGTTACGCACAGGGGGTCTCACCCCTCCACTTT	CASSYAQGVSPLHF
TRBD2	many	TRBV4-2	TRBJ2-3	TGTGCCAGCAGCCATGGACTAGCGGGGGCCACAGATACGCAGTATTTT	CASSHGLAGATDTQYF
.	few	TRBV12-3/TRBV12-4	TRBJ2-7	TGTGCCAGCAGTTACCTAGGGGTTCACGAGCAGTACTTC	CASSYLGVHEQYF
.	.	TRBV21-1	TRBJ1-2	TGTGCCAGCAGCAAAATCCGGGTAGCTAACTATGGCTACACCTTC	CASSKIRVANYGYTF
.	few	TRBV7-7	TRBJ2-1	TGTGCCAGCAGCTTAGGGGACCCCGCCTACAATGAGCAGTTCTTC	CASSLGDPAYNEQFF
.	.	TRBV20-1	TRBJ2-7	TGCAGTGCTAGGGGACAAGAGGTTTCCTACGAGCAGTACTTC	CSARGQEVSYEQYF
.	.	TRBV10-3	TRBJ1-5	TGTGCCATCAGTGAAGGATGGGACTGGAGGGGCAATCAGCCCCAGCATTTT	CAISEGWDWRGNQPQHF
.	many	TRBV7-3	TRBJ2-1	TGTGCCAGCAGCTTGGGTTCTCTCTCCTACAATGAGCAGTTCTTC	CASSLGSLSYNEQFF
TRBD1	many	TRBV19	TRBJ2-5	TGTGCCAGTAGTATAACAGGGGGCGGAGAGACCCAGTACTTC	CASSITGGGETQYF
.	.	TRBV29-1	TRBJ2-6	TGCAGCGTTGAAGAAATCAGGGCTGGGGCCAACGTCCTGACTTTC	CSVEEIRAGANVLTF
.	.	TRBV6-5	TRBJ2-4	TGTGCCAGTCTTTCCAGGAGGCGGTTACTAGCCAAAAACATTCAGTACTTC	CASLSRRRLLAKNIQYF
.	.	TRBV6-1	TRBJ2-1	TGTGCCAGCAGTGAAGCGAGGGACCTGAGGGGCCTGGCAAGCTCCTACAATGAGCAGTTCTTC	CASSEARDLRGLASSYNEQFF
.	few	TRBV5-1	TRBJ1-2	TGCGCCAGCAGCTTGGTCGGGTACCGTGACTATGGCTACACCTTC	CASSLVGYRDYGYTF
TRBD2	few	TRBV4-3	TRBJ2-7	TGCGCCAGCAGCCAAGGACTAGCGGGGGACCTCTCCTACGAGCAGTACTTC	CASSQGLAGDLSYEQYF
TRBD2	few	TRBV7-9	TRBJ2-3	TGTGCCAGCAGCCTCAGATCGGGACTAGCCTTCCATACGCAGTATTTT	CASSLRSGLAFHTQYF
.	few	TRBV29-1	TRBJ2-2	TGCAGCGTTGAACTTACCGGGCCAAGCACCGGGGAGCTGTTTTTT	CSVELTGPSTGELFF
.	many	TRBV11-2	TRBJ2-2	TGTGCCAGCAGCTTAGGACCGAACACCGGGGAGCTGTTTTTT	CASSLGPNTGELFF
.	few	TRBV7-6	TRBJ2-1	TGTGCCAGCAGCTCCGGACTCGGTAATGAGCAGTTCTTC	CASSSGLGNEQFF
TRBD2	.	TRBV6-5	TRBJ2-1	TGTGCCAGCAGTGGGACTAGCGGGGGCTACAATGAGCAGTTCTTC	CASSGTSGGYNEQFF
.	many	TRBV6-1	TRBJ2-3	TGTGCCAGCAGTGGAAATCCGGGCCGTGAGACAGATACGCAGTATTTT	CASSGNPGRETDTQYF
.	.	TRBV12-3/TRBV12-4	TRBJ2-5	TGTGCCAGCAGTTTTTCGGGGCGCCGGTACTTC	CASSFSGRRYF
.	.	TRBV4-1	TRBJ1-2	TGCGCCAGCAGACCTGGAACGGGGCCTTATGGCTACACCTTC	CASRPGTGPYGYTF
.	few	TRBV12-3/TRBV12-4	TRBJ1-2	TGTGCCAGCAATACCGACAGAGCTAACTATGGCTACACCTTC	CASNTDRANYGYTF
.	.	TRBV27	TRBJ2-1	TGTGCCAGCAGTTTCACCATGAGCTCCTACAATGAGCAGTTCTTC	CASSFTMSSYNEQFF
.	.	TRBV7-9	TRBJ1-4	TGTGCCAGCAGCCCACGACACTCAACTAATGAAAAACTGTTTTTT	CASSPRHSTNEKLFF
.	few	TRBV5-5	TRBJ1-5	TGTGCCAGCAGCCCCACGGGGACGGATAGCAATCAGCCCCAGCATTTT	CASSPTGTDSNQPQHF
.	.	TRBV7-9	TRBJ2-1	TGTGCCAGCACCCCATGGAACGGGGATGAGCAGTTCTTC	CASTPWNGDEQFF
.	few	TRBV9	TRBJ2-5	TGTGCCAGCAGCGCTCGAGGACTCAAGGAAGAGACCCAGTACTTC	CASSARGLKEETQYF
.	.	TRBV7-2	TRBJ2-7	TGTGCCAGCAGCCCAGTCTCCTACGAGCAGTACTTC	CASSPVSYEQYF